The 15 T cell receptor beta chains below were found in one sample sequenced in a study of beta chain features in type 1 diabetes. Expressed TCRB transcripts were sequenced because the entire RNA isolate underwent reverse transcription. Repertoires were generated with immunoSEQ multiplex PCR, while TCRdb's copy carries only in-frame clones and drops some. In the table there are around 500,000 clones, roughly 31% of which are singletons. The sequenced material came from naive CD4+ T cells from blood. The receptor source for this set is a man aged 18 to 30 in good health.

The V and J genes are TRBV6-1 and TRBJ2-3, with D uncertain. The CDR3 spans 13 residues. The germline V and J ends were trimmed by 2 bases and 2 bases, with 5 bases remaining between them. In germline, CDR1 is MNHNS, CDR2 SASEGT. The CDR3 nucleotides are TGTGCCAGCAGTGAACGGTACACAGATACGCAGTATTTT. Its translation: CASSERYTDTQYF.

In this sample, this clone turned up once. The chain links TRBV9 to TRBJ2-1; 9 nucleotides agree with TRBD1. CDR1 is SGDLS and CDR2 is YYNGEE in the germline V gene. The CDR3 totals 15 residues. J lost 8 bases, V lost 0 bases, and 6 bases had no gene match. The CDR3 sequence: CASSVAGTGIDEQFF. As DNA, the CDR3 is TGTGCCAGCAGCGTAGCCGGGACAGGGATCGATGAGCAGTTCTTC.

The chain employs TRBV10-3 and TRBJ2-1, with 9 bases fitting TRBD2. Germline lookup yields CDR1 ENHRY and CDR2 SYGVKD. Trimming took 6 bases from V and 5 from J; bases not matched to a gene: 8. The CDR3 has 15 residues. The chain's CDR3 is CAIRTRLAADNEQFF. The CDR3, as DNA: TGTGCCATCAGGACACGACTAGCGGCTGACAATGAGCAGTTCTTC.

The rearrangement joins TRBV9 to TRBJ2-7; TRBD2 matches 11 bases. The germline gives CDR1 SGDLS, CDR2 YYNGEE. The CDR3 loop spans 16 amino acids. Losses at the gene ends were 0 bases for V and 2 bases for J; bases not matched to a gene: 4. DNA of the CDR3: TGTGCCAGCAGCGTAGTAGGGACTAGCGGCGCCTACGAGCAGTACTTC. This sequence encodes CASSVVGTSGAYEQYF.

The V and J genes are TRBV7-9 and TRBJ2-1; D is ambiguous. The CDR3 consists of 13 residues. V was clipped by 5 bases and J by 6 bases, with 11 bases between them. The germline CDR1 and CDR2 sequences are SEHNR and FQNEAQ (reference sequence). The CDR3 DNA reads as TGTGCCAGCAGCCCCGATGGGTCCAATGAGCAGTTCTTC. It is translated as CASSPDGSNEQFF.

The chain uses TRBV29-1 and TRBJ2-5, with D perhaps TRBD1 (6 bases). The ends were cut back, 3 bases at V and 4 bases at J, with 12 bases in the middle. Germline loops: CDR1 SQVTM, CDR2 ANQGSEA. The CDR3 runs to 13 residues. CDR3 residues: CSVDGPGVETQYF. CDR3 nucleotide sequence: TGCAGCGTTGACGGTCCAGGGGTAGAGACCCAGTACTTC.

This clone was counted a few times. This sequence joins TRBV6-6 and TRBJ2-7, with D hard to call. There are 16 residues in the CDR3. Trimming cost V 5 bases and J 0 bases, with 17 bases left between them. Germline V gene sequence: CDR1 MNHNY, CDR2 SVGAGI (reference sequence). CDR3 sequence: CASSNPLGRPSYEQYF. In DNA, the CDR3 is TGTGCCAGCAGTAACCCCCTAGGACGGCCCTCCTACGAGCAGTACTTC.

This clone was detected a few times. This rearrangement joins TRBV10-3 to TRBJ2-1; possible D gene TRBD2, 5 bases. The CDR3 totals 17 residues. Trimming took 5 bases from V and 1 from J, leaving 18 bases between them. From germline, CDR1 is ENHRY and CDR2 SYGVKD. Here the CDR3 reads CAISSNRGRVSYNEQFF. In DNA, the CDR3 is TGTGCCATCAGTTCAAACCGGGGAAGGGTTTCCTACAATGAGCAGTTCTTC.

This clone has just a few counts. The chain joins TRBV14 to TRBJ2-4; TRBD2 might be the D (5 bases). CDR3 size: 16 residues. Germline lookup yields CDR1 SGHDN and CDR2 FVKESK. V was shortened by 1 base and J by 2 bases, with 12 bases between the two germline ends. The CDR3 DNA reads as TGTGCCAGCAGCCAAGGAGGGAGTCACCCCAAAAACATTCAGTACTTC. This translates into CASSQGGSHPKNIQYF.

The J gene is TRBJ2-1, the V gene TRBV7-9, with D possibly being TRBD2 (6 bases). Germline loops: CDR1 SEHNR, CDR2 FQNEAQ (reference sequence). The CDR3 is 13 amino acids. Trimming took off 5 bases at V and 12 bases at J, with 17 bases between the two ends. In nucleotides, the CDR3 is TGTGCCAGCAGCCCCTGGGGACGGGAGACGCAGTTCTTC. This translates into CASSPWGRETQFF.

The rearrangement uses TRBV28 and TRBJ2-7, with D uncertain. The germline gives CDR1 MDHEN, CDR2 SYDVKM. V was pared by 8 bases and J by 2 bases, with 13 bases between. This CDR3 has 13 residues. CDR3 region: CASSPQSPYEQYF. The CDR3 bases are TGTGCCAGCTCCCCCCAGTCTCCCTACGAGCAGTACTTC.

The J gene is TRBJ2-7, the V gene TRBV4-1, with D maybe TRBD2 (6 bases). V was cut by 4 bases and J by 2 bases, with 21 bases left in between. Germline loops: CDR1 MGHRA, CDR2 YSYEKL. The CDR3 is made up of 17 amino acids. The CDR3 coding sequence is TGCGCCAGCAGCCTTCTGGGAGGCGCGGAGCTCGCCTACGAGCAGTACTTC. It is translated as CASSLLGGAELAYEQYF.

This clone was found a few times. The J gene is TRBJ1-4, the V gene TRBV30; D is unclear. This CDR3 has 13 amino acids. Germline CDR1 reads GTSNPN; CDR2 reads SVGIG (reference sequence). The V end lost 4 bases, the J end lost 5 bases, and 11 bases lay between the germline ends. CDR3 in amino acids: CAWKHEMNEKLFF. In nucleotides, the CDR3 is TGTGCCTGGAAACATGAGATGAATGAAAAACTGTTTTTT.

This chain connects TRBV23-1 to TRBJ1-1; 10 bases align to TRBD1. TRBV23-1 is designated an ORF whose function remains uncertain. The ends lost 0 bases at V and 5 bases at J; junction bases unmatched: 3. This CDR3 contains 15 residues. The CDR3 coding sequence is TGCGCCAGCAGTCAATCGGACAGGGGGGATACTGAAGCTTTCTTT. This translates into CASSQSDRGDTEAFF.

The V gene is TRBV15, the J gene TRBJ2-5, with D tentatively TRBD1 (5 bases). Per germline, CDR1 LNHNV and CDR2 YYDKDF (reference sequence). The CDR3 totals 19 residues. Between the trimmed V and J ends, which lost 0 bases and 0 bases, there was a span of 20 bases. The CDR3 here is CATSRDLGDRRPYQETQYF. The CDR3 nucleotides are TGTGCCACCAGCAGAGATTTAGGAGACAGAAGACCATACCAAGAGACCCAGTACTTC.